The 13 T cell receptor beta chains below all came from one sample that was sequenced in a study of blood T cell repertoires in COVID-19 (dated by TCRdb to the early 2020s). Library preparation was by the immunoSEQ multiplex PCR assay. Sourced from immuneACCESS, this table was stored by TCRdb with only in-frame sequences that have V and J called. A share of the clones is absent; for the studies checked, an unresolved V gene accounts for under half, and the remainder has no known explanation. The sample table records 150,000 to 200,000 clones; around nine tenths of these occur just once. The top ten constitute about 2.1% of the sample. Sequencing input: peripheral blood. These receptors all stem from a man between 65 and 85 years old with active or convalescent COVID-19.

This chain joins TRBV27 and TRBJ2-5, with 8 bases matching TRBD1. Germline loops: CDR1 MNHEY, CDR2 SMNVEV (reference sequence). This CDR3 comprises 14 residues. V shed 4 bases, J shed 5 bases, and the junction held 6 bases outside the gene matches. The DNA for the CDR3 is TGTGCCAGCAGTTCTCAGGGGGCAGGTGAGACCCAGTACTTC. Encoded protein: CASSSQGAGETQYF.

V is TRBV20-1 and J is TRBJ1-2, with TRBD1 as a possible D gene (5 bases). Germline V CDR1 and CDR2: DFQATT, SNEGSKA (reference sequence). The CDR3 consists of 9 residues. CDR3 nucleotide sequence: TGCAGCAGGGCACGTGGCTACACCTTC. Amino acid sequence: CSRARGYTF.

The rearrangement links TRBV3-1 (or the pseudogene TRBV3-2) to TRBJ2-7; D ambiguous. Germline lookup yields CDR1 LGHDT and CDR2 YNNKEL (reference sequence). This CDR3 comprises 15 residues. Trimming stripped 2 bases from V and 0 bases from J, with 11 bases between. Here the CDR3 reads CASSQMAVSSYEQYF. CDR3 DNA: TGTGCCAGCAGCCAAATGGCCGTCAGCTCCTACGAGCAGTACTTC.

The chain couples TRBV24-1 to TRBJ1-5; no clear D gene. Germline V gene sequence: CDR1 KGHDR, CDR2 SFDVKD. Deletions cut 2 bases from V and 6 bases from J, with 10 bases between. This CDR3 contains 14 residues. The CDR3 region is CATSDSLTVQPQHF. The CDR3 DNA reads as TGTGCCACCAGTGATTCGCTAACAGTTCAGCCCCAGCATTTT.

This rearrangement joins TRBV7-2 to TRBJ2-5; unclear D gene. Germline V gene lookup returns CDR1 SGHTA and CDR2 FQGNSA. V lost 1 base and J 5 bases, leaving 5 bases between the germline ends. This CDR3 region has 12 residues. The CDR3 protein is CASSLVEETQYF. DNA of the CDR3: TGTGCCAGCAGCTTAGTAGAGGAGACCCAGTACTTC.

The V and J genes are TRBV6-5 and TRBJ2-7; TRBD1 agrees at 7 bases. V shed 6 bases, J shed 2 bases, and the junction held 7 bases outside the gene matches. Germline V CDR1 and CDR2: MNHEY, SVGAGI. The CDR3 runs 14 residues. CDR3 bases: TGTGCCAGCAGACTTGAGACAGGGACCTACGAGCAGTACTTC. Translated: CASRLETGTYEQYF.

Of note for this clone: The germline gene is not matched at one end of the junction; a read error may be the cause. This chain uses TRBV5-1 with TRBJ2-1; D possibly corresponds to TRBD1 (6 bases). The germline gives CDR1 SGHRS, CDR2 YFSETQ. This CDR3 has 16 amino acids. This chain's CDR3 is CASSLATTGSYNEQFF. As DNA, the CDR3 is TGCGCCAGCAGTTTGGCCACTACAGGGTCCTACAATGAGCAGTTCTTC. Together with reference TRBV5-1 and TRBJ2-1, the CDR3 gives the full variable domain: KAGVTQTPRYLIKTRGQQVTLSCSPISGHRSVSWYQQTPGQGLQFLFEYFSETQRNKGNFPGRFSGRQFSNSRSEMNVSTLELGDSALYLCASSLATTGSYNEQFFGPGTRLTVL.

The genes are TRBV9 and TRBJ1-6; unclear D gene. CDR3 length: 16 amino acids. The V gene lost 3 bases and the J gene lost 1 base, with 11 bases spanning the gap. Germline V gene sequence: CDR1 SGDLS, CDR2 YYNGEE. The CDR3 DNA is TGTGCCAGCAGCGCTCGGGTCTCGTCCTATAATTCACCCCTCCACTTT. This codes for CASSARVSSYNSPLHF.

The J gene is TRBJ2-3, the V gene TRBV5-4; 7 nucleotides match TRBD2. Germline V gene lookup returns CDR1 SGHNT and CDR2 YYREEE (reference sequence). V lost 1 base and J lost 2; bases outside the gene matches: 1. This CDR3 contains 14 residues. Here the CDR3 reads CASSLTSDTDTQYF. CDR3 DNA sequence: TGTGCCAGCAGCTTGACTAGCGACACAGATACGCAGTATTTT.

This rearrangement joins TRBV9 to TRBJ1-6; the match to TRBD1 covers 7 bases. Germline-derived CDR1 and CDR2 are SGDLS and YYNGEE. The CDR3 is 15 amino acids. The V segment lost 4 bases and the J segment 8 bases; nucleotides outside the gene matches: 9. CDR3 sequence (DNA): TGTGCCAGCAGCATATCCGGGACAGCCGATTCACCCCTCCACTTT. As protein: CASSISGTADSPLHF.

The chain recombines TRBV27 with TRBJ2-1; perhaps TRBD1 as D (5 bases). CDR1 is MNHEY, CDR2 SMNVEV, per germline (reference sequence). The CDR3 covers 16 residues. The V gene lost 3 bases and the J gene lost 0 bases, with 12 bases spanning the gap. CDR3 sequence: CASSFDRPSSYNEQFF. The CDR3 coding sequence is TGTGCCAGCAGTTTTGACAGACCAAGCTCCTACAATGAGCAGTTCTTC.

The chain couples TRBV5-5 to TRBJ2-5, with TRBD1 matching 10 bases. J lost 3 bases, V lost 0 bases, and 5 bases had no gene match. This CDR3 comprises 16 residues. Germline-derived CDR1 and CDR2 are SGHKS and YYEKEE (reference sequence). The DNA of the CDR3 is TGTGCCAGCAGCTTGGTGGCCGGGACAGGGGAAGAGACCCAGTACTTC. Protein product: CASSLVAGTGEETQYF.

V usage is TRBV12-3 or TRBV12-4 and J usage is TRBJ2-1; D gene uncertain. V dropped 6 bases and J dropped 13 bases, with 13 bases sitting between them. The CDR3 spans 11 residues. DNA for the CDR3: TGTGCCAGCAGCCCAACTCACGTTCAGTTCTTC. It yields the protein CASSPTHVQFF.